Listed below are T cell receptor beta chains from one sample, sequenced in a study of a mutant IDH1 vaccine in newly diagnosed glioma. Antigens for these TCRs are unknown. The protocol was immunoSEQ multiplex PCR, while the TCRdb copy is restricted to in-frame clones and leaves out a portion. The sample lists tens of thousands of clones, around 82% occurring once. The sample consisted of PBMCs, taken from a glioma patient whose treatment included an IDH1 peptide vaccine. Source of these receptors: a man younger than 30 with glioma. Some clones in this sample may be carry-over from other donors' samples. Each CDR3 is given with its conserved first and last residue. A D gene is named only where the DNA matches it firmly. The listing skips clone size in some rows; elsewhere it reads once, few, many or a size class.

V gene: TRBV6-5
clone size: NA
J gene: TRBJ2-2
D gene: NA
CDR3 DNA: TGTGCCAGCAGTTACAGTTCAGGGACCGGGGAGCTGTTTTTT
CDR3 protein: CASSYSSGTGELFF

V gene: TRBV10-3
clone size: few
J gene: TRBJ2-1
D gene: TRBD2
CDR3 DNA: TGTGCCATCAGTGAGGGTCGGCTAGCGGAAAGCTCCTACAATGAGCAGTTCTTC
CDR3 protein: CAISEGRLAESSYNEQFF

V gene: TRBV30
clone size: NA
J gene: TRBJ1-4
D gene: TRBD1
CDR3 DNA: TGTGCCTGGCGGCCCCTGGGACAGTACAATGAAAAACTGTTTTTT
CDR3 protein: CAWRPLGQYNEKLFF

V gene: TRBV19
clone size: once
J gene: TRBJ1-5
D gene: NA
CDR3 DNA: TGTGCCAGTAGTATGGGCCGCCAGGGTCAGCCCCAGCATTTT
CDR3 protein: CASSMGRQGQPQHF

V gene: TRBV5-1
clone size: NA
J gene: TRBJ2-1
D gene: TRBD2
CDR3 DNA: TGCGCCAGCAGCTTCCAACTAGCGGGGGAAAATGAGCAGTTCTTC
CDR3 protein: CASSFQLAGENEQFF

V gene: TRBV4-3
clone size: NA
J gene: TRBJ1-6
D gene: TRBD1
CDR3 DNA: TGCGCCAGCAGCCATACGACAGGGGAATATTCACCCCTCCACTTT
CDR3 protein: CASSHTTGEYSPLHF

V gene: TRBV7-9
clone size: NA
J gene: TRBJ1-6
D gene: TRBD1
CDR3 DNA: TGTGCCAGCAGCTCCTGGGACAGGCGACTCCACTTT
CDR3 protein: CASSSWDRRLHF

V gene: TRBV2
clone size: NA
J gene: TRBJ1-2
D gene: NA
CDR3 DNA: TGTGCCAGCAGTGAAACAGGGCTATATACTGGCTACACCTTC
CDR3 protein: CASSETGLYTGYTF

V gene: TRBV29-1
clone size: NA
J gene: TRBJ2-7
D gene: NA
CDR3 DNA: TGCAGCGTTCGTCAGGGGAACTACGAGCAGTACTTC
CDR3 protein: CSVRQGNYEQYF

V gene: TRBV7-2
clone size: NA
J gene: TRBJ2-2
D gene: TRBD2
CDR3 DNA: TGTGCCAGCAGTCGCGGGACTAGGGACACCGGGGAGCTGTTTTTT
CDR3 protein: CASSRGTRDTGELFF

V gene: TRBV18
clone size: NA
J gene: TRBJ2-3
D gene: TRBD2
CDR3 DNA: TGTGCCAGCTCACAATCTAGCGGGGGCACAGATACGCAGTATTTT
CDR3 protein: CASSQSSGGTDTQYF

V gene: TRBV19
clone size: NA
J gene: TRBJ1-5
D gene: NA
CDR3 DNA: TGTGCCAGTAAGCCCAGGTCTAGCAATCAGCCCCAGCATTTT
CDR3 protein: CASKPRSSNQPQHF

V gene: TRBV27
clone size: NA
J gene: TRBJ2-1
D gene: NA
CDR3 DNA: TGTGCCAGCAGGGGACACTCGAGCTCCTACAATGAGCAGTTCTTC
CDR3 protein: CASRGHSSSYNEQFF

V gene: TRBV12-5
clone size: few
J gene: TRBJ1-6
D gene: TRBD1
CDR3 DNA: TGTGCTAGTGGTTTTTCTTTGGGACAGGGGGGGTCCTATAATTCACCCCTCCACTTT
CDR3 protein: CASGFSLGQGGSYNSPLHF

V gene: TRBV4-1
clone size: NA
J gene: TRBJ2-2
D gene: NA
CDR3 DNA: TGCGCCAGCAGCCAAGTTGGGGATTTCACCGGGGAGCTGTTTTTT
CDR3 protein: CASSQVGDFTGELFF

V gene: TRBV2
clone size: NA
J gene: TRBJ2-7
D gene: NA
CDR3 DNA: TGTGCCAGCACTGCCTCCTACGAGCAGTACTTC
CDR3 protein: CASTASYEQYF

V gene: TRBV30
clone size: NA
J gene: TRBJ1-2
D gene: NA
CDR3 DNA: TGTGCCTGGAGTGCTTACCCTCGGGGGCTCGGCTACACCTTC
CDR3 protein: CAWSAYPRGLGYTF

V gene: TRBV9
clone size: NA
J gene: TRBJ1-1
D gene: NA
CDR3 DNA: TGTGCCAGCAGCGTCGCCTCTGAAGCTTTCTTT
CDR3 protein: CASSVASEAFF

V gene: TRBV18
clone size: NA
J gene: TRBJ1-3
D gene: TRBD1
CDR3 DNA: TGTGCCAGCTCACCAGACAGGGGCGCCGGAAACACCATATATTTT
CDR3 protein: CASSPDRGAGNTIYF

V gene: TRBV18
clone size: NA
J gene: TRBJ2-5
D gene: TRBD1
CDR3 DNA: TGTGCCAGCACGAGGGGGACAGGGGAACAAGAGACCCAGTACTTC
CDR3 protein: CASTRGTGEQETQYF

V gene: TRBV19
clone size: NA
J gene: TRBJ1-2
D gene: TRBD1
CDR3 DNA: TGTGCCAGTAGTATCCCAGGGGGCAGTGACTATGGCTACACCTTC
CDR3 protein: CASSIPGGSDYGYTF

V gene: TRBV7-2
clone size: few
J gene: TRBJ1-2
D gene: NA
CDR3 DNA: TGTGCCAGCAGCTCCTTTGGGGGTAGCAACTATGGCTACACCTTC
CDR3 protein: CASSSFGGSNYGYTF

V gene: TRBV6-6
clone size: NA
J gene: TRBJ2-1
D gene: NA
CDR3 DNA: TGTGCCAGCAGTTACTCACATGAGCAGTTCTTC
CDR3 protein: CASSYSHEQFF

V gene: TRBV7-9
clone size: NA
J gene: TRBJ1-2
D gene: NA
CDR3 DNA: TGTGCCAGCAGCTTAACCGCAGGGAACTATGGCTACACCTTC
CDR3 protein: CASSLTAGNYGYTF

V gene: TRBV30
clone size: NA
J gene: TRBJ2-2
D gene: TRBD1
CDR3 DNA: TGTGCCTGGAGGACAGGGTTCACCGGGGAGCTGTTTTTT
CDR3 protein: CAWRTGFTGELFF

V gene: TRBV7-9
clone size: NA
J gene: TRBJ1-1
D gene: NA
CDR3 DNA: TGTGCCAGCAGCCCTAGATCGTTTGGGAACACTGAAGCTTTCTTT
CDR3 protein: CASSPRSFGNTEAFF

V gene: TRBV5-1
clone size: NA
J gene: TRBJ2-2
D gene: TRBD1
CDR3 DNA: TGCGCCAGCAGCATCAGACAGGGATCTAACACCGGGGAGCTGTTTTTT
CDR3 protein: CASSIRQGSNTGELFF

V gene: TRBV10-1
clone size: NA
J gene: TRBJ1-6
D gene: NA
CDR3 DNA: TGCGCCAGCAGTCGGGGTTGTCGTAATTCACCCCTCCACTTT
CDR3 protein: CASSRGCRNSPLHF

V gene: TRBV6-5
clone size: NA
J gene: TRBJ1-1
D gene: TRBD1
CDR3 DNA: TGTGCCAGCAGTTACGGGGGGACAGGGCATCCTGAAGCTTTCTTT
CDR3 protein: CASSYGGTGHPEAFF

V gene: TRBV9
clone size: NA
J gene: TRBJ2-2
D gene: TRBD2
CDR3 DNA: TGTGCCAGCAGCCCAGCGGGGGGCACGAACACCGGGGAGCTGTTTTTT
CDR3 protein: CASSPAGGTNTGELFF

V gene: TRBV2
clone size: NA
J gene: TRBJ1-3
D gene: TRBD1
CDR3 DNA: TGTGCCAGCAGGAGGGACAGTTCGGACACCATATATTTT
CDR3 protein: CASRRDSSDTIYF

V gene: TRBV5-6
clone size: NA
J gene: TRBJ1-4
D gene: NA
CDR3 DNA: TGTGCCAGCAGCTTGAATGAAAAACTGTTTTTT
CDR3 protein: CASSLNEKLFF

V gene: TRBV27
clone size: few
J gene: TRBJ1-1
D gene: TRBD1
CDR3 DNA: TGTGCCAGCAGTTTACGAACAGGGGTACACACTGAAGCTTTCTTT
CDR3 protein: CASSLRTGVHTEAFF

V gene: TRBV7-6
clone size: NA
J gene: TRBJ2-1
D gene: TRBD2
CDR3 DNA: TGTGCCAGCAGCTTCCCGGGACTAGCGGGAGGCCCCTCCTACAATGAGCAGTTCTTC
CDR3 protein: CASSFPGLAGGPSYNEQFF

V gene: TRBV14
clone size: NA
J gene: TRBJ1-2
D gene: NA
CDR3 DNA: TGTGCCAGCAGCCAATTCTCCGGGACACATAAATATGGCTACACCTTC
CDR3 protein: CASSQFSGTHKYGYTF